The rows below give T cell receptor beta chains drawn from one sample of a study of human T cells and chemical hapten exposure. TCRdb ran MiXCR on the RACE reads and lists one entry per CDR3 protein. The table lists more than 60,000 distinct CDR3 sequences, about 8.7% of them singletons, with roughly 1.5% in the top ten. The sample was whole blood. The receptors derive from a male donor in good health. Some clones in this sample may be carry-over from other donors' samples. Each CDR3 is given with its conserved first and last residue. D genes are given only for firm matches. Clone size appears in some rows only: once, few, many, or a class for an expanded clone.

D gene: TRBD2; J gene: TRBJ2-3; clone size: NA; V gene: TRBV12-3/TRBV12-4; CDR3 DNA: TGTGCCAGCACCACTAGCGGGGGCACAGATACGCAGTATTTT; CDR3 protein: CASTTSGGTDTQYF
D gene: TRBD2; J gene: TRBJ2-1; clone size: few; V gene: TRBV6-2/TRBV6-3; CDR3 DNA: TGTGCCAGCAGTGACCCAGCGGGATTTCCCTTCTTC; CDR3 protein: CASSDPAGFPFF
D gene: TRBD1; J gene: TRBJ2-1; clone size: NA; V gene: TRBV6-2/TRBV6-3; CDR3 DNA: TGTGCCAGCAGCCGCGTCCCGGGACAGACCCGCTCCTACAATGAGCAGTTCTTC; CDR3 protein: CASSRVPGQTRSYNEQFF
D gene: TRBD1; J gene: TRBJ2-3; clone size: NA; V gene: TRBV15; CDR3 DNA: TGTGCCACCAGCAGAGTAAGGACAGGGTCAGATACGCAGTATTTT; CDR3 protein: CATSRVRTGSDTQYF
D gene: NA; J gene: TRBJ2-5; clone size: many; V gene: TRBV29-1; CDR3 DNA: TGCAGCGTTGAAGAGGGCCAAGAGACCCAGTACTTC; CDR3 protein: CSVEEGQETQYF
D gene: NA; J gene: TRBJ1-1; clone size: few; V gene: TRBV14; CDR3 DNA: TGTGCCAGCAGCCAAGATAACTTAGGGACTGAAGCTTTCTTT; CDR3 protein: CASSQDNLGTEAFF
D gene: NA; J gene: TRBJ1-5; clone size: many; V gene: TRBV7-9; CDR3 DNA: TGTGCCAGCAGCTGGGAGGGCCCCAATCAGCCCCAGCATTTT; CDR3 protein: CASSWEGPNQPQHF
D gene: NA; J gene: TRBJ1-5; clone size: few; V gene: TRBV12-5; CDR3 DNA: TGTGCTAGTGGTTTGGACGCCACTAGGGCGGATCAGCCCCAGCATTTT; CDR3 protein: CASGLDATRADQPQHF
D gene: NA; J gene: TRBJ1-2; clone size: NA; V gene: TRBV5-4; CDR3 DNA: TGTGCCAGCAGCTTGTTTACAGAGAAAAACTATGGCTACACCTTC; CDR3 protein: CASSLFTEKNYGYTF
D gene: TRBD2; J gene: TRBJ2-1; clone size: NA; V gene: TRBV29-1; CDR3 DNA: TGCAGCGTTGAAAAGGGACTAGCCCCCGATGAGCAGTTCTTC; CDR3 protein: CSVEKGLAPDEQFF
D gene: TRBD1; J gene: TRBJ1-5; clone size: many; V gene: TRBV12-3/TRBV12-4; CDR3 DNA: TGTGCCAGCAGTTTAACAGGGGCGAATCAGCCCCAGCATTTT; CDR3 protein: CASSLTGANQPQHF
D gene: TRBD1; J gene: TRBJ1-5; clone size: NA; V gene: TRBV10-3; CDR3 DNA: TGTGCCGCCGGACAGGGACAGGGCCAGCCCCAGCATTTT; CDR3 protein: CAAGQGQGQPQHF
D gene: NA; J gene: TRBJ2-3; clone size: few; V gene: TRBV6-6; CDR3 DNA: TGTGCCAGCAGCAGTTTTAAGGGGACTTCTAGCACAGATACGCAGTATTTT; CDR3 protein: CASSSFKGTSSTDTQYF
D gene: NA; J gene: TRBJ2-6; clone size: NA; V gene: TRBV2; CDR3 DNA: TGTGCCAGCAGTAGATTTCAGGAGTCTGGGGCCAACGTCCTGACTTTC; CDR3 protein: CASSRFQESGANVLTF
D gene: TRBD1; J gene: TRBJ1-1; clone size: NA; V gene: TRBV25-1; CDR3 DNA: TGTGCCAGCAGTGATCCCGGGACAGGGTTTGAAACTGAAGCTTTCTTT; CDR3 protein: CASSDPGTGFETEAFF
D gene: NA; J gene: TRBJ2-7; clone size: many; V gene: TRBV20-1; CDR3 DNA: TGCAGTGCTAGAGATCATGGGAAATCGATCTACGAGCAGTACTTC; CDR3 protein: CSARDHGKSIYEQYF
D gene: TRBD2; J gene: TRBJ2-7; clone size: NA; V gene: TRBV11-2; CDR3 DNA: TGTGCCAGCAGCCCGCGGGGAGCGGGAGGCATCTCCTACGAGCAGTACTTC; CDR3 protein: CASSPRGAGGISYEQYF
D gene: TRBD2; J gene: TRBJ2-3; clone size: few; V gene: TRBV27; CDR3 DNA: TGTGCCAGCAGTGGGGCACTAGCGGGAGAGGTGGCAGATACGCAGTATTTT; CDR3 protein: CASSGALAGEVADTQYF
D gene: NA; J gene: TRBJ2-3; clone size: many; V gene: TRBV7-2; CDR3 DNA: TGTGCCAGCAGCTACGGTGCGCGGGGCACAGATACGCAGTATTTT; CDR3 protein: CASSYGARGTDTQYF
D gene: TRBD2; J gene: TRBJ2-5; clone size: few; V gene: TRBV29-1; CDR3 DNA: TGCAGCGTTGAGCAGCGGGGGGCCCCTCAAGAGACCCAGTACTTC; CDR3 protein: CSVEQRGAPQETQYF
D gene: TRBD2; J gene: TRBJ2-2; clone size: NA; V gene: TRBV4-1; CDR3 DNA: TGCGCCAGCAGCCAAGCTCTAGCGGGAGGACAAAACACCGGGGAGCTGTTTTTT; CDR3 protein: CASSQALAGGQNTGELFF
D gene: NA; J gene: TRBJ1-4; clone size: NA; V gene: TRBV7-2; CDR3 DNA: TGTGCCAGCAGAGCCGGGACCCTCCCAGAGGATGAAAAACTGTTTTTT; CDR3 protein: CASRAGTLPEDEKLFF
D gene: NA; J gene: TRBJ2-3; clone size: NA; V gene: TRBV5-4; CDR3 DNA: TGTGCCAGCAGCTTGGAGGATTGGACAGATACGCAGTATTTT; CDR3 protein: CASSLEDWTDTQYF
D gene: NA; J gene: TRBJ2-6; clone size: NA; V gene: TRBV5-1; CDR3 DNA: TGCGCCAGCAGCTTATCTTTGGCTGGGGCCAACGTCCTGACTTTC; CDR3 protein: CASSLSLAGANVLTF
D gene: NA; J gene: TRBJ1-1; clone size: NA; V gene: TRBV4-3; CDR3 DNA: TGCGCCAGCAGCCAAGATAGGGGAGAAAACACTGAAGCTTTCTTT; CDR3 protein: CASSQDRGENTEAFF
D gene: NA; J gene: TRBJ2-5; clone size: NA; V gene: TRBV29-1; CDR3 DNA: TGCAGCGTCGGACAGATACAAGAGACCCAGTACTTC; CDR3 protein: CSVGQIQETQYF
D gene: TRBD2; J gene: TRBJ2-1; clone size: NA; V gene: TRBV9; CDR3 DNA: TGTGCCAGCAGCGTTCCCGGGACTAGCGGGAGGGCCTCCTACAATGAGCAGTTCTTC; CDR3 protein: CASSVPGTSGRASYNEQFF
D gene: NA; J gene: TRBJ2-2; clone size: few; V gene: TRBV21-1; CDR3 DNA: TGTGCCAGCAGCAAAGGACCGGGCCGGGGCTACACCGGGGAGCTGTTTTTT; CDR3 protein: CASSKGPGRGYTGELFF
D gene: TRBD2; J gene: TRBJ2-2; clone size: many; V gene: TRBV10-3; CDR3 DNA: TGTGCCATCAGTGAGTCGATTTCTAGCGGGAGAGTCGGCGGGGAGCTGTTTTTT; CDR3 protein: CAISESISSGRVGGELFF
D gene: TRBD1; J gene: TRBJ1-4; clone size: many; V gene: TRBV7-2; CDR3 DNA: TGTGCCAGCAGGGACAGGGGCGGTGAAAAACTGTTTTTT; CDR3 protein: CASRDRGGEKLFF
D gene: NA; J gene: TRBJ1-3; clone size: NA; V gene: TRBV20-1; CDR3 DNA: TGCAGTGCTCCGTGGGAGATGGGAAACACCATATATTTT; CDR3 protein: CSAPWEMGNTIYF
D gene: TRBD1; J gene: TRBJ1-6; clone size: many; V gene: TRBV27; CDR3 DNA: TGTGCCAGCAGTTTATCAGGGACAGGCAATTCACCCCTCCACTTT; CDR3 protein: CASSLSGTGNSPLHF
D gene: TRBD1; J gene: TRBJ2-3; clone size: few; V gene: TRBV7-9; CDR3 DNA: TGTGCCAGCAGCCTAACACAGGGGTCGTACACAGATACGCAGTATTTT; CDR3 protein: CASSLTQGSYTDTQYF
D gene: NA; J gene: TRBJ1-1; clone size: few; V gene: TRBV3-1; CDR3 DNA: TGTGCCAGCAGCCAATCTCTGGGGCAGGCGAACACTGAAGCTTTCTTT; CDR3 protein: CASSQSLGQANTEAFF
D gene: TRBD2; J gene: TRBJ2-1; clone size: few; V gene: TRBV20-1; CDR3 DNA: TGCAGTGCTAGACTTCCAGGACTAGCGGGGGGGGCCCACAATGAGCAGTTCTTC; CDR3 protein: CSARLPGLAGGAHNEQFF
D gene: TRBD1; J gene: TRBJ1-2; clone size: NA; V gene: TRBV18; CDR3 DNA: TGTGCCAGCTCACCGGGACAGGGACCCTTTGGCTATGGCTACACCTTC; CDR3 protein: CASSPGQGPFGYGYTF
D gene: NA; J gene: TRBJ1-1; clone size: NA; V gene: TRBV19; CDR3 DNA: TGTGCCAGTAGTATAGGCCGGGTCGGTCCTGAAGCTTTCTTT; CDR3 protein: CASSIGRVGPEAFF
D gene: NA; J gene: TRBJ2-1; clone size: few; V gene: TRBV7-2; CDR3 DNA: TGTGCCAGCAGCTCCCAGGGGCCGGATGGCAATGAGCAGTTCTTC; CDR3 protein: CASSSQGPDGNEQFF
D gene: TRBD2; J gene: TRBJ2-7; clone size: NA; V gene: TRBV20-1; CDR3 DNA: TGCAGTGCCACAGGCGATAGCGGGGCTACCTCCTACGAGCAGTACTTC; CDR3 protein: CSATGDSGATSYEQYF
D gene: TRBD2; J gene: TRBJ2-1; clone size: NA; V gene: TRBV6-2/TRBV6-3; CDR3 DNA: TGTGCCAGCAGTTACCCTAGCGGGGGCGGCAATGAGCAGTTCTTC; CDR3 protein: CASSYPSGGGNEQFF
D gene: NA; J gene: TRBJ2-1; clone size: NA; V gene: TRBV19; CDR3 DNA: TGTGCCAGTAGTATCGCTAGCTATCCCTACAATGAGCAGTTCTTC; CDR3 protein: CASSIASYPYNEQFF
D gene: TRBD1; J gene: TRBJ2-1; clone size: NA; V gene: TRBV4-3; CDR3 DNA: TGCGCCAGCAGCCAAGACGACCCTACAGGGGGCAGGTACAATGAGCAGTTCTTC; CDR3 protein: CASSQDDPTGGRYNEQFF
D gene: NA; J gene: TRBJ2-4; clone size: NA; V gene: TRBV27; CDR3 DNA: TGTGCCAGCGGGCGGTCCTTGGACATTCAGTACTTC; CDR3 protein: CASGRSLDIQYF
D gene: NA; J gene: TRBJ1-1; clone size: NA; V gene: TRBV2; CDR3 DNA: TGTGCCAGCAGTGATACAGCTTACACTGAAGCTTTCTTT; CDR3 protein: CASSDTAYTEAFF
D gene: NA; J gene: TRBJ2-7; clone size: NA; V gene: TRBV11-2; CDR3 DNA: TGTGCCAGCAGCTTTGGACCGGCTTACGAGCAGTACTTC; CDR3 protein: CASSFGPAYEQYF
D gene: NA; J gene: TRBJ1-3; clone size: few; V gene: TRBV29-1; CDR3 DNA: TGCAGCGTTTCTCATGGAAACACCATATATTTT; CDR3 protein: CSVSHGNTIYF
D gene: NA; J gene: TRBJ1-4; clone size: NA; V gene: TRBV13; CDR3 DNA: TGTGCCAGCAGCCAGGGGACTAATGAAAAACTGTTTTTT; CDR3 protein: CASSQGTNEKLFF
D gene: TRBD1; J gene: TRBJ2-3; clone size: few; V gene: TRBV10-3; CDR3 DNA: TGTGCCACCGCCGTCGGGACAGGCCTCACAGATACGCAGTATTTT; CDR3 protein: CATAVGTGLTDTQYF
D gene: TRBD2; J gene: TRBJ2-3; clone size: few; V gene: TRBV6-1; CDR3 DNA: TGTGCCAGCAGTGTCGGGACTAGCGGGACAGATACGCAGTATTTT; CDR3 protein: CASSVGTSGTDTQYF
D gene: NA; J gene: TRBJ1-1; clone size: NA; V gene: TRBV6-1; CDR3 DNA: TGTGCCAGCAGTTCTCCGGGACACGGTTACACTGAAGCTTTCTTT; CDR3 protein: CASSSPGHGYTEAFF